This is a list of T cell receptor beta chains from one sample in a study of radiation and T cells in renal cell carcinoma. Clones were read by immunoSEQ multiplex PCR, and TCRdb kept only the in-frame ones, dropping some. Of 150,000 to 200,000 clones listed, 88% are singletons. Sequences were derived from blood, sampled from a patient whose treatment included radiotherapy and nephrectomy. Receptors originate from a woman between 45 and 65 years old with renal cell carcinoma. Both conserved end residues are part of each CDR3. Expanded clones are given a class, and other clones once, few, many or no size at all.

cdr3_length,clone_size,v_call,cdr3_aa
13,.,TRBV18,CASSLGQTTEAFF
17,.,TRBV4-3,CASSQVGGGGMGNEQFF
14,.,TRBV19,CASTRDRNNEKLFF
10,.,TRBV21-1,CASSKDSKIF
15,.,TRBV25-1,CASSGPRARNTEAFF
14,once,TRBV9,CASSEDISGNTIYF
13,.,TRBV5-4,CASSLDPSYEQYF
13,.,TRBV19,CASSIVPNQPQHF
14,once,TRBV13,CASSYKGANTEAFF
15,.,TRBV7-8,CASSLDLAGGQTQYF
14,.,TRBV21-1,CASSTRPRDNEQFF
13,.,TRBV7-9,CASSPDRVSGYTF
15,.,TRBV6-6,CASSRGEPTNEKLFF
15,.,TRBV19,CASNPTDQIYNEQFF
14,.,TRBV6-5,CASSRLTGNQPQHF
16,.,TRBV9,CASSGSIRLAADEQFF
15,.,TRBV9,CASSVDGYSNQPQHF
16,.,TRBV11-2,CASSPSASGGMGTQYF
18,.,TRBV5-1,CASSRDRGLSGNNSPLHF
14,.,TRBV19,CASSLDSVNEKLFF
16,.,TRBV4-2,CASSQERGQGAEKLFF
16,.,TRBV5-1,CASSLGQQGLADTQYF
16,.,TRBV19,CASSIATGISQDGYTF
16,.,TRBV7-9,CASSSGQVSYNSPLHF
18,.,TRBV7-3,CASSLTGPGEGPDSPLHF
12,.,TRBV5-8,CASSLDNPGYTF
13,.,TRBV6-6,CASSGSPSGEQYF
14,.,TRBV19,CASSFSGPLYEQYF
14,.,TRBV6-5,CASRLRQGNSPLHF
15,.,TRBV11-1,CASSLATLSTDTQYF
15,.,TRBV5-8,CASTHRDKYSYEQYF
13,.,TRBV7-9,CASSFEGEETQYF
13,.,TRBV10-3,CAISESTVQPQHF
14,.,TRBV5-1,CASSLDRANYGYTF
16,.,TRBV5-6,CASSPNKGQVNTEAFF
16,once,TRBV15,CATSRNSGGAQNEQFF
12,.,TRBV7-6,CASSSERYGYTF
15,few,TRBV7-2,CASSLDLLYNSPLHF
16,.,TRBV7-8,CASSLRGQSTGNTIYF
18,.,TRBV30,CAWSAGQGLNSYNSPLHF
15,.,TRBV19,CASSNRGTVNEKLFF
16,.,TRBV7-3,CASSPGDAGMNTEAFF
11,.,TRBV20-1,CSARDRYGYTF
14,many,TRBV7-9,CASSSSGSYYGYTF
13,.,TRBV6-1,CASSEVRAYEQYF
15,once,TRBV5-8,CASSFGGGPQETQYF
15,.,TRBV4-3,CASSQAASGGREQYF
13,.,TRBV30,CAWSGGGIETQYF
19,.,TRBV15,CATSQSWASGGPNRYEQYF
14,.,TRBV6-6,CASSPRTGPYGYTF